The rows below give T cell receptor beta chains drawn from one sample of a study of blood T cells in healthy people across ages. TCRdb called the 5' RACE reads again in MiXCR, with one record for every CDR3 protein. Of 1.5 million to 2 million distinct CDR3 sequences in the sample, around 50% were seen once. Sequenced sample: blood. These receptors were taken from a woman aged 40 to 50 in good health. Each CDR3 is given with its conserved first and last residue. A D gene is named only where the DNA matches it firmly. Clone sizes are given selectively: once, few, many, or a class where the clone is expanded.

clone size	D gene	V gene	CDR3 length	J gene	CDR3 protein	CDR3 DNA
NA	NA	TRBV11-2	14	TRBJ2-7	CASSVWTASYEQYF	TGTGCCAGCAGCGTATGGACGGCCTCCTACGAGCAGTACTTC
NA	NA	TRBV28	15	TRBJ2-1	CASSLPGSLDNEQFF	TGTGCCAGCAGTTTGCCAGGGAGTCTAGACAATGAGCAGTTCTTC
NA	NA	TRBV5-1	15	TRBJ2-5	CASRPTWGPQETQYF	TGCGCCAGCAGGCCGACGTGGGGGCCCCAAGAGACCCAGTACTTC
few	NA	TRBV7-2	14	TRBJ2-7	CASSFSVGSYEQYF	TGTGCCAGCAGCTTCTCGGTGGGGTCCTACGAGCAGTACTTC
NA	NA	TRBV20-1	14	TRBJ2-3	CSAPIRTFTDTQYF	TGCAGTGCACCCATAAGGACTTTCACAGATACGCAGTATTTT
few	TRBD2	TRBV20-1	17	TRBJ2-1	CSARDIIGTSYRNEQFF	TGCAGTGCTAGAGATATTATCGGGACTAGCTACCGCAATGAGCAGTTCTTC
few	NA	TRBV11-2	16	TRBJ2-7	CASSLEAGTGSYEQYF	TGTGCCAGCAGCTTAGAAGCCGGTACAGGCTCCTACGAGCAGTACTTC
NA	TRBD1	TRBV28	15	TRBJ2-1	CASSPSRDRVDEQFF	TGTGCCAGCAGTCCCTCTCGGGACAGGGTGGATGAGCAGTTCTTC
NA	TRBD2	TRBV7-9	16	TRBJ2-3	CASSLGGGHRRDTQYF	TGTGCCAGCAGCTTGGGCGGGGGGCACCGCCGGGATACGCAGTATTTT
few	NA	TRBV7-9	16	TRBJ2-5	CASSFDPVLYQETQYF	TGTGCCAGCAGCTTTGACCCAGTTCTTTACCAAGAGACCCAGTACTTC
NA	NA	TRBV20-1	14	TRBJ2-7	CSASKAPVGYEQYF	TGCAGTGCTAGTAAGGCTCCCGTCGGGTACGAGCAGTACTTC
few	TRBD2	TRBV9	15	TRBJ2-5	CASSVEASGAETQYF	TGTGCCAGCAGCGTAGAGGCTAGCGGAGCAGAGACCCAGTACTTC
few	NA	TRBV7-9	13	TRBJ2-3	CASSPFPVDTQYF	TGTGCCAGCAGCCCCTTCCCCGTAGATACGCAGTATTTT
few	NA	TRBV27	15	TRBJ2-1	CASNTGTLSYNEQFF	TGTGCCAGCAATACCGGGACACTTTCTTACAATGAGCAGTTCTTC
NA	NA	TRBV16	15	TRBJ2-1	CASSQLTVLYNEQFF	TGTGCCAGCAGCCAATTGACAGTGCTTTACAATGAGCAGTTCTTC
few	TRBD2	TRBV7-2	13	TRBJ2-7	CASRLGGRNEQYF	TGTGCCAGTCGTCTGGGAGGGAGGAACGAGCAGTACTTC
NA	TRBD1	TRBV20-1	13	TRBJ1-2	CSGPLQGAHGYTF	TGCAGTGGCCCACTACAGGGGGCGCATGGCTACACCTTC
NA	TRBD1	TRBV20-1	15	TRBJ1-5	CSARAGTGGHQPQHF	TGCAGTGCTAGGGCCGGAACAGGGGGCCATCAGCCCCAGCATTTT
NA	TRBD2	TRBV4-3	16	TRBJ2-7	CASSQDRSGGSHEQYF	TGCGCCAGCAGCCAAGATCGGTCGGGGGGGTCCCACGAGCAGTACTTC
few	NA	TRBV7-9	16	TRBJ1-1	CASSLGGRDMRSEAFF	TGTGCCAGCAGCTTAGGGGGGCGGGATATGCGAAGTGAAGCTTTCTTT
NA	NA	TRBV10-1	18	TRBJ2-1	CASSDGLGGTSSYNEQFF	TGCGCCAGCAGTGACGGGCTGGGCGGGACATCCTCCTACAATGAGCAGTTCTTC
few	NA	TRBV15	13	TRBJ2-5	CATSRDTQETQYF	TGTGCCACCTCACGGGACACCCAAGAGACCCAGTACTTC
few	TRBD2	TRBV20-1	14	TRBJ2-3	CSATGLANTDTQYF	TGCAGTGCTACCGGACTAGCGAACACAGATACGCAGTATTTT